These 19 T cell receptor beta chains originate from one sample sequenced in a study of T cell responses to AZD1222 COVID-19 vaccine. Sequenced by immunoSEQ multiplex PCR; TCRdb stores in-frame clones only, minus some. The table includes more than 150,000 clones, more than 80% detected once. The sample was peripheral blood, taken on day 0 of AZD1222 vaccination. The receptors stem from an adult in good health.

This clone was observed once. The chain employs TRBV5-1 and TRBJ1-4, with 8 nucleotides matching TRBD1. The CDR3 has 16 amino acids. After removal of 1 base from V and 3 bases from J, the junction contained 5 bases not matched to a gene. Germline CDR1 SGHRS, CDR2 YFSETQ. CDR3: CASSLPTGGANEKLFF. In DNA form, the CDR3 reads TGCGCCAGCAGCTTGCCTACAGGGGGAGCTAATGAAAAACTGTTTTTT.

The chain links TRBV19 to TRBJ1-2; a possible D gene is TRBD1 (5 bases). This CDR3 has 16 amino acids. Germline CDR1 reads LNHDA; CDR2 reads SQIVND (reference sequence). V lost 3 bases, J lost 2 bases, and 16 bases lay in between. The CDR3 nucleotides read TGTGCCAGTAGTATGGTGCTCGGGGCAGGCAACTATGGCTACACCTTC. It is translated as CASSMVLGAGNYGYTF.

This clone was recorded once. The chain links TRBV5-1 to TRBJ2-2; D is tentatively TRBD1 or TRBD2 (6 bases each). V was cut by 4 bases and J by 6 bases, with 16 bases left in between. CDR3 length: 15 amino acids. Germline assignment: CDR1 SGHRS and CDR2 YFSETQ. In nucleotides, the CDR3 is TGCGCCAGCAGCCGGAAGGGGGGTCCCGCCGGGGAGCTGTTTTTT. Residues: CASSRKGGPAGELFF.

The J gene is TRBJ1-2, the V gene TRBV24-1; D unclear. The CDR3 spans 13 residues. Germline V gene sequence: CDR1 KGHDR, CDR2 SFDVKD. The germline V and J ends were trimmed by 3 bases and 6 bases, with 10 bases remaining between them. CDR3 DNA sequence: TGTGCCACCAGTGATCGGTTGATTCATGGCTACACCTTC. Translating it yields CATSDRLIHGYTF.

This chain uses TRBV19 with TRBJ2-2; TRBD2 agrees at 7 bases. CDR1 LNHDA and CDR2 SQIVND come from the germline V gene (reference sequence). V gave up 5 bases and J gave up 4 bases; unmatched junction bases: 10. The CDR3 spans 16 residues. This CDR3 reads CASSDPTRGGTGELFF. Written as DNA, the CDR3 is TGTGCCAGTAGTGACCCGACCCGCGGGGGCACCGGGGAGCTGTTTTTT.

The chain is built from TRBV6-5 and TRBJ2-3; the D call may be TRBD1 or TRBD2 (6 bases each). V was shortened by 5 bases and J by 2 bases, with 14 bases between the two germline ends. The germline V gene has CDR1 MNHEY and CDR2 SVGAGI. This CDR3 comprises 15 residues. CDR3 region: CASSPRGAPTDTQYF. CDR3 DNA sequence: TGTGCCAGCAGTCCAAGGGGGGCTCCCACAGATACGCAGTATTTT.

The sample holds one count of this clone. The rearrangement links TRBV18 to TRBJ1-1; TRBD1 is a possible D gene (5 bases). Trimming took off 3 bases at V and 1 base at J, with 6 bases between the two ends. Per germline, CDR1 KGHSH and CDR2 LQKENI. The CDR3 spans 13 residues. The CDR3 region has the DNA TGTGCCAGCTCACCCGGGGCGAACACTGAAGCTTTCTTT. Translated: CASSPGANTEAFF.

This sequence joins TRBV7-2 and TRBJ2-7, with TRBD2 identical over 9 bases. The CDR3 is 18 amino acids. V gave up 1 base and J gave up 3 bases; unmatched junction bases: 13. The V gene's germline CDR1 is SGHTA and CDR2 FQGNSA. CDR3 DNA: TGTGCCAGCAGCTTAGGTTTGGCTAGCGGGGTAGTTTTCTACGAGCAGTACTTC. This codes for CASSLGLASGVVFYEQYF.

This sequence joins TRBV28 and TRBJ1-4; 8 positions agree with TRBD1. With 6 bases clipped from V and 7 bases from J, the junction kept 13 bases outside the gene matches. CDR1 and CDR2 (germline): MDHEN, SYDVKM. There are 16 residues in the CDR3. The CDR3 is CASSNSGRGRVEKLFF. CDR3 coding DNA: TGTGCCAGCAGCAACTCGGGCAGGGGGCGGGTTGAAAAACTGTTTTTT. Drawing the rest from reference TRBV28 and TRBJ1-4, the complete variable domain is DVKVTQSSRYLVKRTGEKVFLECVQDMDHENMFWYRQDPGLGLRLIYFSYDVKMKEKGDIPEGYSVSREKKERFSLILESASTNQTSMYLCASSNSGRGRVEKLFFGSGTQLSVL.

This clone was seen just once. This sequence joins TRBV19 and TRBJ1-2; TRBD1 aligns across 7 bases. With 10 bases clipped from V and 2 bases from J, the junction kept 13 bases outside the gene matches. Germline V CDR1 and CDR2: LNHDA, SQIVND (reference sequence). The CDR3 spans 15 residues. The CDR3 loop reads CAIYHGGQQNYGYTF. The CDR3 DNA sequence: TGTGCCATTTATCACGGGGGACAGCAAAACTATGGCTACACCTTC.

V gene TRBV7-3 combines with J gene TRBJ2-7, with TRBD1 matching 7 bases. The CDR3 runs to 16 residues. J was trimmed by 0 bases and V by 2 bases; bases with no gene match: 7. Germline V gene lookup returns CDR1 SGHTA and CDR2 FQGTGA. The DNA for the CDR3 is TGTGCCAGCAGCTTATCGACAGGGCAACCCTCCTACGAGCAGTACTTC. The encoded protein is CASSLSTGQPSYEQYF. Supplemented by reference TRBV7-3 and TRBJ2-7, the full variable domain reads GAGVSQTPSNKVTEKGKYVELRCDPISGHTALYWYRQSLGQGPEFLIYFQGTGAADDSGLPNDRFFAVRPEGSVSTLKIQRTERGDSAVYLCASSLSTGQPSYEQYFGPGTRLTVT.

The V call is TRBV27, the J call TRBJ1-6; D unresolved. The CDR3 extends over 15 amino acids. Per germline, CDR1 MNHEY and CDR2 SMNVEV (reference sequence). Trimming shortened V by 8 bases and J by 9 bases, and 20 bases separated the two germline ends. Here the CDR3 DNA reads TGTGCCAGCCCGCGGAATAAAAGGTTCAGTTCACCCCTCCACTTT. Its protein is CASPRNKRFSSPLHF.

This clone was counted a few times. The chain combines TRBV7-2 with TRBJ2-2; D uncertain. The CDR3 is made up of 16 amino acids. V lost 2 bases, J lost 6 bases, and 16 bases lay in between. Looked up from germline, CDR1 is SGHTA and CDR2 is FQGNSA. CDR3 sequence reads: CASSLSSSFTAGELFF. CDR3 bases: TGTGCCAGCAGCTTAAGTAGTTCCTTCACCGCCGGGGAGCTGTTTTTT.

The rearrangement joins TRBV18 to TRBJ1-4; no clear D gene. The ends were cut back, 2 bases at V and 1 base at J, with 8 bases in the middle. The germline V gene encodes CDR1 KGHSH and CDR2 LQKENI. The CDR3 covers 15 residues. The CDR3 is CASSPERQTNEKLFF. The CDR3 DNA reads TGTGCCAGCTCACCAGAGAGGCAAACTAATGAAAAACTGTTTTTT. Complete variable domain (other parts from reference TRBV18 and TRBJ1-4): NAGVMQNPRHLVRRRGQEARLRCSPMKGHSHVYWYRQLPEEGLKFMVYLQKENIIDESGMPKERFSAEFPKEGPSILRIQQVVRGDSAAYFCASSPERQTNEKLFFGSGTQLSVL.

The DNA of the CDR3 is TGTGCCAGCAGGCCCCCCTCGAACAATGAGCAGTTCTTC. This sequence encodes CASRPPSNNEQFF. The chain is built from TRBV7-2 and TRBJ2-1; D ambiguous. Germline V gene data show CDR1 as SGHTA and CDR2 as FQGNSA. V was clipped by 6 bases and J by 5 bases, with 11 bases between them. This CDR3 comprises 13 residues.

V gene TRBV18 combines with J gene TRBJ1-4; 7 nucleotides agree with TRBD1. Germline V gene lookup returns CDR1 KGHSH and CDR2 LQKENI. This CDR3 region has 15 residues. The ends lost 6 bases at V and 5 bases at J; junction bases unmatched: 9. For the CDR3, the DNA is TGTGCCAGCTCTCCCACCGGGACAGAGAATGAAAAACTGTTTTTT. This sequence encodes CASSPTGTENEKLFF.

The rearrangement joins TRBV7-2 to TRBJ2-1; 12 bases agree with TRBD2. Germline V gene lookup returns CDR1 SGHTA and CDR2 FQGNSA. V dropped 1 base and J dropped 3; count of bases not matched to a gene: 4. This CDR3 contains 17 residues. DNA of the CDR3: TGTGCCAGCAGCTTAGGTTCGACTAGCGGGGGCTACAATGAGCAGTTCTTC. Its protein is CASSLGSTSGGYNEQFF.

The chain uses TRBV5-4 and TRBJ1-6, with 11 nucleotides matching TRBD1. The CDR3 runs 15 residues. Germline V CDR1 and CDR2: SGHNT, YYREEE (reference sequence). V lost 4 bases, J lost 10 bases, and 7 bases stayed unmatched. The CDR3 region is CASSPGQGEFSPLHF. As DNA, the CDR3 is TGTGCCAGCAGCCCGGGACAGGGGGAATTCTCACCCCTCCACTTT.

V gene TRBV2 combines with J gene TRBJ1-5; TRBD1 might be the D (6 bases). The V end was cut by 8 bases, the J end by 7 bases, with 15 bases between. Germline V gene sequence: CDR1 SNHLY, CDR2 FYNNEI. This CDR3 has 13 amino acids. CDR3 nucleotide sequence: TGTGCCAGCCTGGGGGAGGGGGGACAGCCCCAGCATTTT. Protein: CASLGEGGQPQHF.